This T cell receptor (beta chain) was found in a study of T-cell reconstitution after alpha-beta-depleted transplantation in children. This clonotype appeared a few times. In germline, CDR1 is SGHRS, CDR2 YFSETQ. The ends were cut back, 4 bases at V and 2 bases at J, with 16 bases in the middle. The CDR3 is 16 residues long. The TCRbeta library was prepared with unique molecular identifiers. TCRdb reprocessed the PCR reads via MiXCR and lists one record per CDR3 protein. The sample records about 500,000 distinct CDR3 sequences, approximately 32% being singletons. Sequenced here: PBMCs from the stem cell graft donor, sampled from the stem cell graft. The chain links TRBV5-1 to TRBJ2-1, with D perhaps TRBD2 (6 bases). This TCR was sampled from a human donor who donated a stem cell graft to a child with aplastic anemia. The CDR3 loop is CASSPRTTITYNEQFF. DNA of the CDR3: TGCGCCAGCAGCCCGCGGACTACCATCACCTACAATGAGCAGTTCTTC. The full variable domain, in which reference TRBV5-1 and TRBJ2-1 provide the parts outside the CDR3, is KAGVTQTPRYLIKTRGQQVTLSCSPISGHRSVSWYQQTPGQGLQFLFEYFSETQRNKGNFPGRFSGRQFSNSRSEMNVSTLELGDSALYLCASSPRTTITYNEQFFGPGTRLTVL.